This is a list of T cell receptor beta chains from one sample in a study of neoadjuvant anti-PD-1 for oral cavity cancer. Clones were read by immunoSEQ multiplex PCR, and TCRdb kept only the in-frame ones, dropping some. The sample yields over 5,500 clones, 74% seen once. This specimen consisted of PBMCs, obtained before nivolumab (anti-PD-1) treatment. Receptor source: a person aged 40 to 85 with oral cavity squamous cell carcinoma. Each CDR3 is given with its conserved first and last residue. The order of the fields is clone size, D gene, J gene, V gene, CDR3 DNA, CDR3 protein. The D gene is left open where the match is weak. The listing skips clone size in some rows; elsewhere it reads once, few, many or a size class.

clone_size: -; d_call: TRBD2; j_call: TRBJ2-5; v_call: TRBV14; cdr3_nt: TGTGCCAGCAGCCAAGTATTTGCGGTAGCGGGGATGGAGACCCAGTACTTC; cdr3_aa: CASSQVFAVAGMETQYF
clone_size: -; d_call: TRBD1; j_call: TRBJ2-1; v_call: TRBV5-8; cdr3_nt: TGTGCCAGCAGCTTAGGGACAGGGGGCGGAGAGCAGTTCTTC; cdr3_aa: CASSLGTGGGEQFF
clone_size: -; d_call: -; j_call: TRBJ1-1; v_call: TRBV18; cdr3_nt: TGTGCCAGCTCACCCGTGAGCGGGGGAGGGGGGAACACTGAAGCTTTCTTT; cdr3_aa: CASSPVSGGGGNTEAFF
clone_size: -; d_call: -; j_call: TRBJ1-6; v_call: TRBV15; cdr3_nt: TGTGCCACCAGGGACCCAATGTTGAGGGTCGGTTCACCCCTCCACTTT; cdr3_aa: CATRDPMLRVGSPLHF
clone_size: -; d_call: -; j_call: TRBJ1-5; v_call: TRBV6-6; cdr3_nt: TGTGCCAGCAGCGCCAGGGTTTTGGGCAATCAGCCCCAGCATTTT; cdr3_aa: CASSARVLGNQPQHF
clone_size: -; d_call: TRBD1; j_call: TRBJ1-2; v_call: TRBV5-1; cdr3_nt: TGCGCCAGCAGCTTGGCAGGGGGCCTGGGAGCTAACTATGGCTACACCTTC; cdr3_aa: CASSLAGGLGANYGYTF
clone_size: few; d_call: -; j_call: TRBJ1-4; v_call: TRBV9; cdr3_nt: TGTGCCAGCAGCGTCGAGGGGGAGCGTAATGAAAAACTGTTTTTT; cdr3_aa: CASSVEGERNEKLFF
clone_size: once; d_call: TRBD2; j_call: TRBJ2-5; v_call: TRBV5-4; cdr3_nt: TGTGCTGGCGGGGTAGCGGGGGGGCAAGAGACCCAGTACTTC; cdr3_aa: CAGGVAGGQETQYF
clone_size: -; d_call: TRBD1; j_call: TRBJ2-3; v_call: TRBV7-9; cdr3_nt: TGTGCCAGCAGCCTGGGACAGGGGTCCACAGATACGCAGTATTTT; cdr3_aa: CASSLGQGSTDTQYF
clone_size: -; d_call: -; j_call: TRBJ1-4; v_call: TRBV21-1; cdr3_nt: TGTGCCAGCAGCCCCTCAGGGGTCCTCGATGAAAAACTGTTTTTT; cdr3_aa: CASSPSGVLDEKLFF
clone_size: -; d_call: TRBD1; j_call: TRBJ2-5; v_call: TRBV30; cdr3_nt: TGTGCCTGGAGTGGGGGGGACAGGGTCCGAGAGACCCAGTACTTC; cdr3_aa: CAWSGGDRVRETQYF
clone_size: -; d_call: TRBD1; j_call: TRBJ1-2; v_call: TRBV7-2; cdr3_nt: TGTGCCAGCAGCGCCGGACAGGGCCTCTACACCTTC; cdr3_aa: CASSAGQGLYTF
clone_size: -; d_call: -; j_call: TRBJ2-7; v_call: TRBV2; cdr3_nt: TGTGCCAGCAGAACCCTCCTCCTGACGGTCTACGAGCAGTACTTC; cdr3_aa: CASRTLLLTVYEQYF
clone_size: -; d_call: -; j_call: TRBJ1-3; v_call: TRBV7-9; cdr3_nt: TGTGCCAGCAGCTTAGACCCGAACACCATATATTTT; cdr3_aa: CASSLDPNTIYF
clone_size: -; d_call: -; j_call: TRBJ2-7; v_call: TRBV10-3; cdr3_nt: TGTGCCATCAGTGAGGGGCTCTCCTACGAGCAGTACTTC; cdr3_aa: CAISEGLSYEQYF
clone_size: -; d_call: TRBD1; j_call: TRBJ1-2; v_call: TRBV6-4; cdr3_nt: TGTGCCAGCAGTGAATCTCAGGGGGCAGATGGCTACACCTTC; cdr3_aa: CASSESQGADGYTF
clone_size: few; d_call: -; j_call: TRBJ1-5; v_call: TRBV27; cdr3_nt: TGTGCCAGCAGTTTCACCGCAATTCAGCCCCAGCATTTT; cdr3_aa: CASSFTAIQPQHF
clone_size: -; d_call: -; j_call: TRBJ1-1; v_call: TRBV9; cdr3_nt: TGTGCCAGCAGCGCACAACAAGGGGGAGGAGCTTTCTTT; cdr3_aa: CASSAQQGGGAFF
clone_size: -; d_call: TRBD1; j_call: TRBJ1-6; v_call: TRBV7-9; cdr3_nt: TGTGCCAGCAGCTTGGGACAGGGTTCACCCCTCCACTTT; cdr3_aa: CASSLGQGSPLHF
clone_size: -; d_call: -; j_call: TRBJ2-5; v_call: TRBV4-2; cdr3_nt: TGTGCCAGCAGCCAAGATCTAGCCGTAGAGACCCAGTACTTC; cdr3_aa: CASSQDLAVETQYF
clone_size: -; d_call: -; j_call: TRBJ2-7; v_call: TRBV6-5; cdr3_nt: TGTGCCAGCAGTTACGACAGATCCACCTACGAGCAGTACTTC; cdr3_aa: CASSYDRSTYEQYF
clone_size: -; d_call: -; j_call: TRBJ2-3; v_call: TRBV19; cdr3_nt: TGTGCCAGTACCGAACTAGGTACGCAGTATTTT; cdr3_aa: CASTELGTQYF
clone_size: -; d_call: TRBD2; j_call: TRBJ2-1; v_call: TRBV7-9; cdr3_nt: TGTGCCAGCAGCCCGGCGGGGGGCTCCGTTGAGCAGTTCTTC; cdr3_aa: CASSPAGGSVEQFF
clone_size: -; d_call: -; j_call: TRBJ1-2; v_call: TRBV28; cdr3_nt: TGTGCCAGTTCCCAGGGGAAGAACTATGGCTACACCTTC; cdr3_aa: CASSQGKNYGYTF
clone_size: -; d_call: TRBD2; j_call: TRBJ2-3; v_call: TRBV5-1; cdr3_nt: TGCGCCAGCAGCTTGGACGCGGGGGGGAGTACGCAGTATTTT; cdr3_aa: CASSLDAGGSTQYF
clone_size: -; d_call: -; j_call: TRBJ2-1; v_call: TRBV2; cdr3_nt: TGTGCCAGCAGTGATCGGGGGCTCAGAGGTGCGCAGTTCTTC; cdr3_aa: CASSDRGLRGAQFF
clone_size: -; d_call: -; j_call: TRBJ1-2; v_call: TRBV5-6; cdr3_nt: TGTGCCAGCAGCCCTTGGCCGGGGACGGCTTTAGGGAGCTATGGCTACACCTTC; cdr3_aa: CASSPWPGTALGSYGYTF
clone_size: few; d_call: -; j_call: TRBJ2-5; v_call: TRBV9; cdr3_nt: TGTGCCAGCAGCGTAGGACCGAACCAAGAGACCCAGTACTTC; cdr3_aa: CASSVGPNQETQYF
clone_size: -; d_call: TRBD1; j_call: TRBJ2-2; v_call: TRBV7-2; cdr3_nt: TGTGCCAGCAGCTCCTACAGGGGCACCGGGGAGCTGTTTTTT; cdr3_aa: CASSSYRGTGELFF
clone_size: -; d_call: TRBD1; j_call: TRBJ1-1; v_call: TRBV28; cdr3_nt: TGTGCCAGCAGCCGTCTAACGGGACAGGGGGCTGAAGCTTTCTTT; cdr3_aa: CASSRLTGQGAEAFF
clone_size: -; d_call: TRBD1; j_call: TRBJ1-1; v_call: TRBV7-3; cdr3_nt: TGTGCCAGCAGCCAACAGGGGACACTGAACACTGAAGCTTTCTTT; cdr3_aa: CASSQQGTLNTEAFF
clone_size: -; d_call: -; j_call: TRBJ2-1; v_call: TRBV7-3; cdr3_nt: TGTGCCAGCAGCTTATCGCCGGGCCACAATGAGCAGTTCTTC; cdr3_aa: CASSLSPGHNEQFF
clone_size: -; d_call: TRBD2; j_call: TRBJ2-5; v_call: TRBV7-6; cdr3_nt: TGTGCCAGCAGCTTAGCAGCGGGGCAAGAGACCCAGTACTTC; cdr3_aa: CASSLAAGQETQYF
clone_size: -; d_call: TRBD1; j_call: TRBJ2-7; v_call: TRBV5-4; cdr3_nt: TGTGCCAGCAGCTGGGGACAGGGGGACTACGAGCAGTACTTC; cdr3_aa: CASSWGQGDYEQYF
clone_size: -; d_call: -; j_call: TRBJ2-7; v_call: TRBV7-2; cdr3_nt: TGTGCCAGCAGTTATAGGGGAGGGGGAACCTACGAGCAGTACTTC; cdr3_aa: CASSYRGGGTYEQYF
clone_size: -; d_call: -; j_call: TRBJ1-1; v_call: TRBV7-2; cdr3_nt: TGTGCCAGCAGCCGCCGGGACGGCACTGAAGCTTTCTTT; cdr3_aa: CASSRRDGTEAFF
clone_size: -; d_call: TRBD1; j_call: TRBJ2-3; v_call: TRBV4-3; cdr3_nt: TGCGCCAGCCAAACGGACAGGGCCACAGATACGCAGTATTTT; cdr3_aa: CASQTDRATDTQYF
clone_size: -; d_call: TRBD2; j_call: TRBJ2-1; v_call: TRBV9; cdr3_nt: TGTGCCAGCAGCGTAGAAAGCGGGAGTAGCTCCTACAATGAGCAGTTCTTC; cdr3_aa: CASSVESGSSSYNEQFF
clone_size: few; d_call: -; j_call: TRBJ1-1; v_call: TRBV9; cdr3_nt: TGTGCCAGCAGCGCTTCCGGGGCAAACACTGAAGCTTTCTTT; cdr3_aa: CASSASGANTEAFF
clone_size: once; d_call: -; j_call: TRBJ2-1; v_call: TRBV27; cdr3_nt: TGTGCCAGCAGCATCGACGGGCCTTACAATGAGCAGTTCTTC; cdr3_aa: CASSIDGPYNEQFF
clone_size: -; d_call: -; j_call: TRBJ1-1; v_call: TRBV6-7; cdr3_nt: TGTGCCAGCAGTTACTCGAGGGGGAACAACACTGAAGCTTTCTTT; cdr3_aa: CASSYSRGNNTEAFF
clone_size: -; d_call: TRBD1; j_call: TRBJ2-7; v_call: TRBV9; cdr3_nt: TGTGCCAGCAGCTTCATGACAGGGGGCGACGAGCAGTACTTC; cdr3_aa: CASSFMTGGDEQYF
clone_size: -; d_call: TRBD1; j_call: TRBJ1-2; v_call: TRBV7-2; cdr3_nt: TGTGCCAGCAGCGTGGACAGGGGGGTTAACTATGGCTACACCTTC; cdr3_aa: CASSVDRGVNYGYTF
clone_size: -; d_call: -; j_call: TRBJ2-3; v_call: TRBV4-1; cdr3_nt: TGCGCCAGCAGCCACATCCGGGACGGCGAAGATACGCAGTATTTT; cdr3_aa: CASSHIRDGEDTQYF
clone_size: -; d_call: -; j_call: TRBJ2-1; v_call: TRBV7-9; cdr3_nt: TGTGCCAGCAGCTTAACCTTGGACAGCAATGAGCAGTTCTTC; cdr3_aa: CASSLTLDSNEQFF
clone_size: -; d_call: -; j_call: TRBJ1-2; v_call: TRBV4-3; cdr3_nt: TGCGCCAGCAGCCCTTCACAGCTCAGGGCCGTTGAGGGCTACACCTTC; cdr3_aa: CASSPSQLRAVEGYTF
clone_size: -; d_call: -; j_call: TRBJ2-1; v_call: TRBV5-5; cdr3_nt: TGTGCCAGCAGCAGCGACTGGGATAATTACAATGAGCAGTTCTTC; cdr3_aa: CASSSDWDNYNEQFF
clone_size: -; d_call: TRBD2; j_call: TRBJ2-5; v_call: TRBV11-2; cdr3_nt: TGTGCCAGCAGCCTGGGACTAGCGGGGGCTATTCACCAAGAGACCCAGTACTTC; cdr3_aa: CASSLGLAGAIHQETQYF
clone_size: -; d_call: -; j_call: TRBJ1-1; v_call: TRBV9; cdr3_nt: TGTGCCAGCAGCGTAGTCGACAGCGGGAACACTGAAGCTTTCTTT; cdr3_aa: CASSVVDSGNTEAFF
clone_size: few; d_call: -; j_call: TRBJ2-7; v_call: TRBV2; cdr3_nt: TGTGCCAGCAATACTACGAGTTCGGCTGTGCAGTACTTC; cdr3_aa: CASNTTSSAVQYF
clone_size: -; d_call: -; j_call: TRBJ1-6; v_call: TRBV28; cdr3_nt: TGTGCCAGCAGTTTATTCAAACCCGGACAGTTGACGAATTCACCCCTCCACTTT; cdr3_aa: CASSLFKPGQLTNSPLHF
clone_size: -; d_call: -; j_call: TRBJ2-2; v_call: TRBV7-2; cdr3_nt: TGTGCCAGCAGCGTAACAGGGTCGAACACCGGGGAGCTGTTTTTT; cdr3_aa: CASSVTGSNTGELFF
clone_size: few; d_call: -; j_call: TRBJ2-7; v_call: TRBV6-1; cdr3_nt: TGTGCCAGCAGTGAAGAAGGGGGGGCGGGGTACGAGCAGTACTTC; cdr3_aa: CASSEEGGAGYEQYF